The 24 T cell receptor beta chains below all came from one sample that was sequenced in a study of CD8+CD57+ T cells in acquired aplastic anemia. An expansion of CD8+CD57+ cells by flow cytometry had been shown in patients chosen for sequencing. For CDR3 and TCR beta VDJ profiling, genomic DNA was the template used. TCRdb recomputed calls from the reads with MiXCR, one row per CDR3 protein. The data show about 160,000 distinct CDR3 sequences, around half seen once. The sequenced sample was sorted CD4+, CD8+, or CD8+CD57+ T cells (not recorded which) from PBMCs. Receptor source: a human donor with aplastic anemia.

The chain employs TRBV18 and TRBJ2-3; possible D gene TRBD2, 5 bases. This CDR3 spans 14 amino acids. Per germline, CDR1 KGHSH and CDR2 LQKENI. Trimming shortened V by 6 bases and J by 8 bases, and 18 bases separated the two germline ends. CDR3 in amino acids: CASSPSIDYVTQYF. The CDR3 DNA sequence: TGTGCCAGCTCCCCATCAATAGACTACGTTACGCAGTATTTT.

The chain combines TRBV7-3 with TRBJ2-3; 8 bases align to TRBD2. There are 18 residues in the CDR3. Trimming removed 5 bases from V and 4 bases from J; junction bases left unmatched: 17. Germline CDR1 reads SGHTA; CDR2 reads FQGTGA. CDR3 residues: CASSPLAFGGGGADTQYF. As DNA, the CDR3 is TGTGCCAGCAGCCCTCTTGCATTCGGGGGGGGAGGGGCAGATACGCAGTATTTT. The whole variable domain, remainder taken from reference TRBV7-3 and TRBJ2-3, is GAGVSQTPSNKVTEKGKYVELRCDPISGHTALYWYRQSLGQGPEFLIYFQGTGAADDSGLPNDRFFAVRPEGSVSTLKIQRTERGDSAVYLCASSPLAFGGGGADTQYFGPGTRLTVL.

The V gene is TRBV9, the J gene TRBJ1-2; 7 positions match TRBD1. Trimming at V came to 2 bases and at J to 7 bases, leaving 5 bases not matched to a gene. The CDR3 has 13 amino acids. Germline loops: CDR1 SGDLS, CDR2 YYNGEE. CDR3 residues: CASSVGTEGGYTF. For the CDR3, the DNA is TGTGCCAGCAGCGTGGGGACAGAAGGTGGCTACACCTTC.

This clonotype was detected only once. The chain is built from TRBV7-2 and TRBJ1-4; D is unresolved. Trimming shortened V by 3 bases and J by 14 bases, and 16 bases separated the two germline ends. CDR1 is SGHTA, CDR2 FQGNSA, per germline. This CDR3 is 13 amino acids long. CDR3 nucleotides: TGTGCCAGCAGCTTTGAATGGCGAGGTGAGCTGTTTTTT. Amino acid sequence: CASSFEWRGELFF. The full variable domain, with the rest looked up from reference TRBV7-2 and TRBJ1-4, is GAGVSQSPSNKVTEKGKDVELRCDPISGHTALYWYRQSLGQGLEFLIYFQGNSAPDKSGLPSDRFSAERTGGSVSTLTIQRTQQEDSAVYLCASSFEWRGELFFGSGTQLSVL.

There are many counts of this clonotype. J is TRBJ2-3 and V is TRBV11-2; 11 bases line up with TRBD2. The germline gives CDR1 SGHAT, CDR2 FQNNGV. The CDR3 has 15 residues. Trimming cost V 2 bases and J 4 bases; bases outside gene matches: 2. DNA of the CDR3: TGTGCCAGCAGCTTAACTAGCGGGAGCGCAGATACGCAGTATTTT. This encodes CASSLTSGSADTQYF.

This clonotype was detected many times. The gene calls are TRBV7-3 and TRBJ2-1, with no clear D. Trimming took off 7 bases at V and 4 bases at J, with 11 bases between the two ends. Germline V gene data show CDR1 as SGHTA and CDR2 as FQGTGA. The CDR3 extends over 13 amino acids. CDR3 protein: CASTFTGYNEQFF. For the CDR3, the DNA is TGTGCCAGCACCTTCACCGGGTACAATGAGCAGTTCTTC.

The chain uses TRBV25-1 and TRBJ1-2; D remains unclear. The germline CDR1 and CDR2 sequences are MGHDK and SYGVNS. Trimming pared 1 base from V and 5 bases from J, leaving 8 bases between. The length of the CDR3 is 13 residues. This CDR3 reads CASSESTAYGYTF. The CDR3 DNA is TGTGCCAGCAGTGAATCGACGGCATATGGCTACACCTTC.

The CDR3 coding sequence is TGCGCCAGCAGCTGGGGACCCGACGGCTATGGCTACACCTTC. Its protein product is CASSWGPDGYGYTF. The J gene is TRBJ1-2, the V gene TRBV5-1; a weak D match, TRBD1 (5 bases). The CDR3 is made up of 14 amino acids. The V gene lost 3 bases and the J gene lost 4 bases, with 13 bases spanning the gap. CDR1 is SGHRS and CDR2 is YFSETQ in the germline V gene.

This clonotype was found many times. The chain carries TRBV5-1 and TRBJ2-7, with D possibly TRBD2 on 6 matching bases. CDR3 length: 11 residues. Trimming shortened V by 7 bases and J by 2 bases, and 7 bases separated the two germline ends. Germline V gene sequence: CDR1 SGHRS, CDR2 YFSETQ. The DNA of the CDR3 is TGCGCCAGCCGGGGGACCTACGAGCAGTACTTC. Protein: CASRGTYEQYF.

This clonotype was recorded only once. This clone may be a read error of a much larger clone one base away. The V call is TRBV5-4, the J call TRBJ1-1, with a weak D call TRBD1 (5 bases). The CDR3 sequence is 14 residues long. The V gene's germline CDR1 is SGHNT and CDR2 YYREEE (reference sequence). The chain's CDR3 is CASSFGTPNTEAFF. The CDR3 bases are TGCGCCAGCAGCTTCGGGACTCCGAACACTGAAGCTTTCTTT.

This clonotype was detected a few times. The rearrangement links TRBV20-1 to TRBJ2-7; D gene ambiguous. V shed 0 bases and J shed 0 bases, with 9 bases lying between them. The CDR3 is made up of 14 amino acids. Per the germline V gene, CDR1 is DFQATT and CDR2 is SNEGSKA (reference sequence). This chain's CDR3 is CSARDRRLSYEQYF. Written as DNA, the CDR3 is TGCAGTGCTAGAGATCGCAGGCTCTCCTACGAGCAGTACTTC.

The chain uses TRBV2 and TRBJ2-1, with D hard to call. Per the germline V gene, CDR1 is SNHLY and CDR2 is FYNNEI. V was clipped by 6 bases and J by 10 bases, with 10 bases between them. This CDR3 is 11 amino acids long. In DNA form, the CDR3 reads TGTGCCAGCAGGGTACCAAACGAGCAGTTCTTC. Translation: CASRVPNEQFF.

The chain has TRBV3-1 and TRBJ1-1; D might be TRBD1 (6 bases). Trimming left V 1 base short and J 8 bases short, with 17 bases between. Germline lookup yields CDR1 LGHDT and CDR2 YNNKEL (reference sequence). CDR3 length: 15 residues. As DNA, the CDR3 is TGTGCCAGCAGCCAAGTCGGCGAGATACAGGGAGAAGCTTTCTTT. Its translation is CASSQVGEIQGEAFF.

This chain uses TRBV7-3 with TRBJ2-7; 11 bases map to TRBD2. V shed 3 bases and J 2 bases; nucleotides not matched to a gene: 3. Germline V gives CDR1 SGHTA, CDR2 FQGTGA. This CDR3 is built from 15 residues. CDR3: CASSLTSGVTYEQYF. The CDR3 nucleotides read TGTGCCAGCAGCTTGACTAGCGGGGTCACCTACGAGCAGTACTTC.

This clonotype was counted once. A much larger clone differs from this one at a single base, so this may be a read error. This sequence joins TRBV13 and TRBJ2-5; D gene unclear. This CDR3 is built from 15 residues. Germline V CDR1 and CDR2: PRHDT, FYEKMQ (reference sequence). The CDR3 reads CAGSLGPGLQETQYF. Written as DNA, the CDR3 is TGTGCCGGCAGCTTAGGGCCTGGGTTACAAGAGACCCAGTACTTC.

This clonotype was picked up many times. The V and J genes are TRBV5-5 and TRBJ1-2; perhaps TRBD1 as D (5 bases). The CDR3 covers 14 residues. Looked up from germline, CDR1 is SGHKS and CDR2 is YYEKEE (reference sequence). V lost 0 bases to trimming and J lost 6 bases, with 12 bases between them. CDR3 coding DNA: TGTGCCAGCAGCTTGGACGTCCGGGGCGATGGCTACACCTTC. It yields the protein CASSLDVRGDGYTF.

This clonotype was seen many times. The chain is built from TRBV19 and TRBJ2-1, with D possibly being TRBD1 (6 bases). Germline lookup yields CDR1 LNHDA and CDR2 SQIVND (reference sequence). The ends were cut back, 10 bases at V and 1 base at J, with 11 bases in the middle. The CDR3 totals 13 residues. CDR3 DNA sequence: TGTGCCACCCAGGACAGTTCCTACAATGAGCAGTTCTTC. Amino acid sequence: CATQDSSYNEQFF.

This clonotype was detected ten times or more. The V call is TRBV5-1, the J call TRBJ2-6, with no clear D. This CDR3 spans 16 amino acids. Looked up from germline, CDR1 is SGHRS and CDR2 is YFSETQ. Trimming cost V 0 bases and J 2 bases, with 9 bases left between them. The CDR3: CASSLGADTGANVLTF. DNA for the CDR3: TGCGCCAGCAGCTTGGGCGCCGATACTGGGGCCAACGTCCTGACTTTC.

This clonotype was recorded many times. This chain's CDR3 is CASSDLGYNEQFF. The CDR3 DNA reads as TGTGCCAGCAGTGACCTAGGCTACAATGAGCAGTTCTTC. This chain uses TRBV6-4 with TRBJ2-1; D is uncertain. This CDR3 has 13 residues. Germline values: CDR1 MRHNA, CDR2 SNTAGT. Trimming removed 2 bases at V and 3 bases at J, with 5 bases between.

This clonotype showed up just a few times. The CDR3: CAWSSNLGSEQYF. The CDR3 DNA sequence: TGTGCCTGGAGTTCTAACTTAGGAAGCGAGCAGTACTTC. The rearrangement links TRBV30 to TRBJ2-7; no clear D gene. The CDR3 length is 13 residues. Germline values: CDR1 GTSNPN, CDR2 SVGIG (reference sequence). Trimming cost V 2 bases and J 6 bases, with 14 bases left between them.

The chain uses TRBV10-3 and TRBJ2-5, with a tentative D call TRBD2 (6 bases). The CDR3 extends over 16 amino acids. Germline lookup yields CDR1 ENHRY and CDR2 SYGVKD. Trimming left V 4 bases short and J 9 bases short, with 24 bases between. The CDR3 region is CAISGLTGTAGGAQYF. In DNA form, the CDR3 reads TGTGCCATCAGTGGACTTACCGGGACCGCTGGAGGGGCCCAGTACTTC.

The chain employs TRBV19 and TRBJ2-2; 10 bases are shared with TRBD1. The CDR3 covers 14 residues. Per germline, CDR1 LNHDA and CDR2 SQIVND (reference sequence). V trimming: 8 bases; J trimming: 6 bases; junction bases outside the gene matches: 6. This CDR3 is CASGGTGEAGELFF. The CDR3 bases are TGTGCCAGTGGGGGGACAGGGGAGGCCGGGGAGCTGTTTTTT.

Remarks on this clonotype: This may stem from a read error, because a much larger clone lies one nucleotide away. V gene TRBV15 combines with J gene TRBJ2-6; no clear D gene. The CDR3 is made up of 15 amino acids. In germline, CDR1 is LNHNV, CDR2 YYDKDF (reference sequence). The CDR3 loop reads CATGRDSSGANVLTF. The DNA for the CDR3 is TGTGCCACCGGCAGAGATAGCTCTGGGGCCAACGTCCTGACTTTC.

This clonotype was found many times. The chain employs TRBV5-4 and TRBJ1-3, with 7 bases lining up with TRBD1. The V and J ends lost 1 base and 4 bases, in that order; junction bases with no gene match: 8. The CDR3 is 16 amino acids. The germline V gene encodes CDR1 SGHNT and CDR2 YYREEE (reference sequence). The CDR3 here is CASSLTDRTIGNTIYF. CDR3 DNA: TGTGCCAGCAGCTTGACGGACAGGACTATCGGAAACACCATATATTTT.